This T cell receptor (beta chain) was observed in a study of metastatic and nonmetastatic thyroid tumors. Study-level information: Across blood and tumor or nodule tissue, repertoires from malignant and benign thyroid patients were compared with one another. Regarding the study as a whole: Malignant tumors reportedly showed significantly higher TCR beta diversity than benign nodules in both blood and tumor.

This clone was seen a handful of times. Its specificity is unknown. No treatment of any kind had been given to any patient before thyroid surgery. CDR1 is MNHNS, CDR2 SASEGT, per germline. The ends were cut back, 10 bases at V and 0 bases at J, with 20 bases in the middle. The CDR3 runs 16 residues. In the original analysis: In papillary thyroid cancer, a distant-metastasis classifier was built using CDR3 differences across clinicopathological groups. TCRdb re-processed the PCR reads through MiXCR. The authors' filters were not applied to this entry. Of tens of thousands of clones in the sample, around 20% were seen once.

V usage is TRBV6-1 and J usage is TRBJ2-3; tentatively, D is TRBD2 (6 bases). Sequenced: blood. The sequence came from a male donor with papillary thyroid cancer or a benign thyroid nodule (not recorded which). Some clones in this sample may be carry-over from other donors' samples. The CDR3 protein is CANPQRRAPSTDTQYF. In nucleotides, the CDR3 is TGTGCCAACCCCCAACGGAGGGCCCCAAGCACAGATACGCAGTATTTT.